The entry below describes one T cell receptor beta chain. TCRdb's copy holds only in-frame clones and misses some; the assay was immunoSEQ multiplex PCR. This sample has roughly 40,000 clones, with more than 80% found just once. CDR1 and CDR2 from the germline V gene are SGHKS and YYEKEE (reference sequence). The CDR3 sequence is 15 residues long. V was clipped by 5 bases and J by 0 bases, with 12 bases between them. The entry originates in a study of T cell changes during pregnancy in multiple sclerosis. The chain joins TRBV5-5 to TRBJ1-5; D is undetermined. The sample in question was peripheral blood, obtained before pregnancy. This TCR derives from a female donor with multiple sclerosis, enrolled in a pregnancy study. The chain's CDR3 is CASRAEVLSNQPQHF. CDR3 sequence (DNA): TGTGCCAGCAGAGCCGAAGTCCTTAGCAATCAGCCCCAGCATTTT.